This T cell receptor (beta chain) was sequenced in a study of blood T cell repertoires in COVID-19. Whole-study context: Spain, Italy and the United States supplied samples that represented acute and convalescent COVID-19. Nucleic acid was either cDNA or gDNA, and it came from T cells, B-cell-depleted T cells, or PBMCs.

Germline CDR1 is SGHTA and CDR2 is FQGNSA. The CDR3 spans 14 residues. V was pared by 5 bases and J by 0 bases, with 9 bases between. In the authors' workflow: Reference gene primer amplification in the assay estimated nucleated cell counts. The table came from immunoSEQ multiplex PCR; TCRdb's copy has only in-frame clones and leaves some out. V and J calls and clone size come straight from that table; D and trimming were deduced from the DNA. The sample yields roughly 97,000 clones, about 89% seen once. Sequencing was carried out using peripheral blood. The gene calls are TRBV7-2 and TRBJ2-3; unclear D gene. The TCR sequence derives from a human donor in a cohort sampled during active COVID-19. For the CDR3, the DNA is TGTGCCAGCAGCCTCGGGTGGAGCACAGATACGCAGTATTTT. Protein sequence: CASSLGWSTDTQYF.